The entry below gives a single TCR beta chain sequence along with its context. The antigen it recognizes is unknown. No clone much larger than this one lies a single base away; base qualities are absent. Participants in the prospective study were aged roughly 18 to 89 years, lived in 20 to 25 United States geographic areas, and enrolled through a virtual design. To assign participants to cohorts, the prospective study relied on clinical history that participants themselves reported in a screening survey and a study questionnaire. ImmuneRACE Cohort 3 recovered participants were defined by two consecutive negative NP/OP PCR tests, healthcare professional clearance, or symptom resolution. In the prospective study, mobile phlebotomists collected whole blood, serum and a nasopharyngeal or oropharyngeal swab from each participant. Additional blood draws and questionnaires over an approximately two-month period could optionally be provided by prospective study participants. Blood samples from the prospective study were shipped frozen or at room temperature prior to DNA extraction.

The record originates from a study of blood T cell repertoires in COVID-19 (TCRdb year 2020). Concerning the study at large: The collaborator samples originated in the United States, Italy and Spain and spanned the acute and convalescent phases of COVID-19. The material from the prospective study consisted of cDNA or gDNA derived from T cells, B-cell-depleted T cells, or PBMCs. The dataset comprised deeply sampled blood TCRbeta repertoires from subjects exposed to, actively infected with, or recovered from COVID-19. The repertoires were released in a freely available public database intended as a resource for research on the immune response to SARS-CoV-2. The samples were drawn from the first 160 participants of the ongoing ImmuneRACE study and from over a thousand subjects provided by 6 global collaborators. The sample metadata nearly always contained a de-identified subject ID, COVID-19 status, age in years and sex. HLA class I and class II types, where available, came from metadata supplied by the sample provider rather than from assay-based typing. The paper as a whole reports these results and caveats: Clinical and demographic metadata were provided uncurated, with the amount varying by source and participant.

TCRbeta CDR3 regions were amplified from genomic DNA by means of the immunoSEQ Assay, a bias-controlled multiplex PCR. Regarding the original processing steps: Nucleated cell counts per sample were estimated from amplification of reference gene primers within the assay. Sequence reads were collapsed and filtered to measure the absolute abundance of every unique TCRbeta CDR3 rearrangement. For each sample, productive Simpson clonality was calculated as the square root of Simpson's diversity index over productive rearrangements. This is the immuneACCESS table as TCRdb keeps it, with only in-frame sequences that have V and J called. A part of the clones is gone; compared with another copy, unresolved V genes explain less than half, and the rest is unexplained. The DNA was the basis for D and trimming; V, J and clone size are from that table. For this sample there are 200,000 to 250,000 clones; roughly 87% appear just once. More than 10% of the sample lies in the top ten.

Sequencing used PBMCs or T cells enriched from blood (not recorded which). This TCR derives from a young man who had recovered from COVID-19.

The CDR3 in this case is CASSLAQSGESYEQYF. The bases are TGCGCCAGCAGCTTGGCCCAGTCAGGGGAGTCCTACGAGCAGTACTTC. This receptor chain uses TRBV5-1 and TRBJ2-7, with a tentative D gene TRBD1 over 6 matching bases. V sheds 0 bases and J sheds 1 base, leaving 14 bases between their ends. The CDR3 spans 16 residues, from the cysteine through the phenylalanine. Just the 48-base CDR3 DNA is kept, in frame starting at base 1. The germline V gene encodes CDR1 SGHRS and CDR2 YFSETQ.